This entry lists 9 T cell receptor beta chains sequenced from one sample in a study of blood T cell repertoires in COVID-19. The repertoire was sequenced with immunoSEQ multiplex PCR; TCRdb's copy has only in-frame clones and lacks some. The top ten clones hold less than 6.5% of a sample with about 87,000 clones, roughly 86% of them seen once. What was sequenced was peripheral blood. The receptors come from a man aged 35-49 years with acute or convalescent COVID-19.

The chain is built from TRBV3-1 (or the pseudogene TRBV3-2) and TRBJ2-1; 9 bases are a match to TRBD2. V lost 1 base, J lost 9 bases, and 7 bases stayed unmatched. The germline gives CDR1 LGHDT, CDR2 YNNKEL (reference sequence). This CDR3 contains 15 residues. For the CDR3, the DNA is TGTGCCAGCAGCCAAGTCGGGCGGGGGGGCGTTGAGCAGTTCTTC. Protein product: CASSQVGRGGVEQFF.

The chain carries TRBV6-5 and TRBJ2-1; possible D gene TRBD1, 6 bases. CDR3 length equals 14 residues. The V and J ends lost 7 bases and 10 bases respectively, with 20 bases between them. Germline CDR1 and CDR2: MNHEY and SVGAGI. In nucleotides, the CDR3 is TGTGCCAGCACCGACAACCTTACGGGACAAGAGCAGTTCTTC. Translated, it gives CASTDNLTGQEQFF.

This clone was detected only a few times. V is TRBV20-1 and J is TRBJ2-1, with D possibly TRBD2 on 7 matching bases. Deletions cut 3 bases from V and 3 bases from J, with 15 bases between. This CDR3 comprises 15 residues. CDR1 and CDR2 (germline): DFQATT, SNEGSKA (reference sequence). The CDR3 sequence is CSASRGAVIYNEQFF. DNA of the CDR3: TGCAGTGCTAGTCGGGGGGCCGTTATCTACAATGAGCAGTTCTTC.

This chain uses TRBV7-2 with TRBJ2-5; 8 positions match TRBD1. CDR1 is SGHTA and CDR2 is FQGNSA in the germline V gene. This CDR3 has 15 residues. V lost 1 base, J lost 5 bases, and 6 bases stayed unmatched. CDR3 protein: CASSLDAGGLETQYF. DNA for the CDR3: TGTGCCAGCAGCTTAGACGCAGGGGGCTTGGAGACCCAGTACTTC.

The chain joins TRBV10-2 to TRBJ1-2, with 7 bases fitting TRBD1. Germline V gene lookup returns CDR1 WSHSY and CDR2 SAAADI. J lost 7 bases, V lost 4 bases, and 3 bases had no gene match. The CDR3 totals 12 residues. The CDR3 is CASSGRGTGYTF. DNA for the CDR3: TGCGCCAGCAGTGGCAGGGGGACTGGCTACACCTTC.

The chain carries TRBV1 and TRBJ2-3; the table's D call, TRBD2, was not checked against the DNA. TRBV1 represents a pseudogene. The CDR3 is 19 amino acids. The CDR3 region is CTSSQDNQAGGPWADTQYF. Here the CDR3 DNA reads TGCACCAGCAGCCAAGATAATCAAGCGGGGGGGCCGTGGGCAGATACGCAGTATTTT.

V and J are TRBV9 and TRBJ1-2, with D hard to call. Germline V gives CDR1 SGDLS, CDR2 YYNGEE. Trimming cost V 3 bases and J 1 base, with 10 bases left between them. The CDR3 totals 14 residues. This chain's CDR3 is CASSAEVVNYGYTF. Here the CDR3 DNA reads TGTGCCAGCAGCGCGGAGGTGGTTAACTATGGCTACACCTTC.

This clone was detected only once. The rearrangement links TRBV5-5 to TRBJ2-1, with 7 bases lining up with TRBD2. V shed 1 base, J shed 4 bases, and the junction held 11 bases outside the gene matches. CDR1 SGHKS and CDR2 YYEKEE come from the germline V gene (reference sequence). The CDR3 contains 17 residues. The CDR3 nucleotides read TGTGCCAGCAGCTTGCTGAAACCGGGACTAACTTACAATGAGCAGTTCTTC. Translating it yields CASSLLKPGLTYNEQFF.

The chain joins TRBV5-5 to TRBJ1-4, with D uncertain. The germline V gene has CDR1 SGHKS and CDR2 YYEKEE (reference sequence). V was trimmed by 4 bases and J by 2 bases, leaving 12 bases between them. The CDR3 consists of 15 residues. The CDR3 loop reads CASSLRTGTNEKLFF. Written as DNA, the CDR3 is TGTGCCAGCAGCCTACGGACGGGGACTAATGAAAAACTGTTTTTT.